This entry features one TCR beta chain sequence. This record comes from a study of blood T cell repertoires in COVID-19. CDR3 size: 15 residues. The V end was cut by 1 base, the J end by 0 bases, with 7 bases between. CDR1 SGHTA and CDR2 FQGNSA come from the germline V gene. In the authors' methods: Estimated nucleated cell counts came from reference gene primer amplification. Using immunoSEQ multiplex PCR, the repertoire was profiled, and TCRdb retains in-frame clones only, with some absent. Clone size and the V and J calls come from that table; the DNA yielded D and trimming. The sample comprises approximately 200,000 clones, around four fifths of which are singletons, and under 5.5% rests with the top ten.

This clonotype originated in a woman under 40 with acute or convalescent COVID-19. The V call is TRBV7-2, the J call TRBJ1-5; D is uncertain. The sample comprised peripheral blood. In nucleotides, the CDR3 is TGTGCCAGCAGCTTAGTTATTAATAGCAATCAGCCCCAGCATTTT. Protein sequence: CASSLVINSNQPQHF.